These T cell receptor beta chains were read from a single sample in a study of T cell changes during pregnancy in multiple sclerosis. The assay was immunoSEQ multiplex PCR, and TCRdb's table has in-frame clones only and misses some. This table has more than 95,000 clones, approximately 90% appearing once. The specimen was peripheral blood, collected after pregnancy. The origin of the receptors is a female donor with multiple sclerosis, enrolled in a pregnancy study. Each CDR3 is given with its conserved first and last residue. D genes are given only for firm matches. Some rows have no size entry. The others give once, few or many, or a class for an expanded clone.

D,size,J,V,DNA,CDR3
TRBD1,-,TRBJ1-1,TRBV5-5,TGTGCCAGCAGATACAGGGGATGGGTAAGGGCTTTCTTT,CASRYRGWVRAFF
-,-,TRBJ1-3,TRBV4-1,TGCGCCAGCAGCCCCTTGGCTCCCCACTCTGGAAACACCATATATTTT,CASSPLAPHSGNTIYF
-,-,TRBJ2-7,TRBV2,TGTGCCAGTAGTCAGGGGGGAGTCTACGAGCAGTACTTC,CASSQGGVYEQYF
-,-,TRBJ1-5,TRBV18,TGTGCCAGCTCACTGACAGGACGCAATCAGCCCCAGCATTTT,CASSLTGRNQPQHF
TRBD1,-,TRBJ1-1,TRBV5-5,TGTGCCAGCAGCCGCTGGGACAGCCACACTGAAGCTTTCTTT,CASSRWDSHTEAFF
-,-,TRBJ2-7,TRBV18,TGTGCCAGCTCAACTATAGCGCCCGGACTCGAGCAGTACTTC,CASSTIAPGLEQYF
TRBD2,-,TRBJ2-1,TRBV6-6,TGTGCCAGCAGTCCTAGCGGGGGATACAATGAGCAGTTCTTC,CASSPSGGYNEQFF
TRBD1,-,TRBJ1-3,TRBV6-5,TGTGCCAGCAGTTACCAGACAGGGACATCTGGAAACACCATATATTTT,CASSYQTGTSGNTIYF
TRBD1,-,TRBJ1-5,TRBV18,TGTGCCAGCTCACAGACAGGGGAACGTCAGCCCCAGCATTTT,CASSQTGERQPQHF
TRBD2,-,TRBJ2-7,TRBV4-1,TGCGCCAGCAGCCAAGATACGGGAGCGGGGGCCGAGCAGTACTTC,CASSQDTGAGAEQYF
TRBD1,-,TRBJ1-2,TRBV29-1,TGCAGCGTGGAACGGGACAGGGGAACCTATGGCTACACCTTC,CSVERDRGTYGYTF
-,-,TRBJ2-7,TRBV4-2,TGTGCCAGCAGCCAACTTCAGGGTGTCGAGCAGTACTTC,CASSQLQGVEQYF
-,-,TRBJ2-5,TRBV7-2,TGTGCCAGCAGCTTTATGGGGGGTGAGACCCAGTACTTC,CASSFMGGETQYF
TRBD1,-,TRBJ2-5,TRBV10-1,TGCGCCAGCAGTGAAACAGGGGGGCAAGAGACCCAGTACTTC,CASSETGGQETQYF
-,once,TRBJ2-7,TRBV6-1,TGTGCCAGCAGTGAGAAAAGGGGGGGACGGAGATTTTACGAGCAGTACTTC,CASSEKRGGRRFYEQYF
TRBD1,-,TRBJ1-1,TRBV2,TGTGCCAGCAGCACCCTAGGGACAGGGATCCCTGAAGCTTTCTTT,CASSTLGTGIPEAFF
-,few,TRBJ1-1,TRBV29-1,TGCAGCGCCTCGGGGGGGTACACTGAAGCTTTCTTT,CSASGGYTEAFF
-,-,TRBJ1-3,TRBV30,TGTGCCTGGGGAGACAGGTTATCTGGAAACACCATATATTTT,CAWGDRLSGNTIYF
-,-,TRBJ2-1,TRBV4-1,TGCGCCAGCAGCCAAGCGGGGTTGGGTGGCAATGAGCAGTTCTTC,CASSQAGLGGNEQFF
-,-,TRBJ1-3,TRBV6-6,TGTGCCAGCGGGAGTTTATCTGGAAACACCATATATTTT,CASGSLSGNTIYF
TRBD1,-,TRBJ1-1,TRBV18,TGTGCCAGCTCACAGATGCCGACAGGGAAAAGGGACACTGAAGCTTTCTTT,CASSQMPTGKRDTEAFF
TRBD1,-,TRBJ1-1,TRBV6-4,TGTGCCAGCAGTGACGGGACAGGGACTGAAGCTTTCTTT,CASSDGTGTEAFF
TRBD1,-,TRBJ2-5,TRBV15,TGTGCCACCAGCAGAGTAAGACAGGGGGCAGAGACCCAGTACTTC,CATSRVRQGAETQYF
-,-,TRBJ1-1,TRBV2,TGTGCCAGCATGGCGGCCCTTGAAGCTTTCTTT,CASMAALEAFF
-,-,TRBJ1-3,TRBV7-8,TGTGCCAGCAGCCAAGGGGGCTCTGGAAACACCATATATTTT,CASSQGGSGNTIYF
-,once,TRBJ2-4,TRBV21-1,TGTGCCAGCAGCAAAGGGAGGAGGGAGGGCGCCAAAAACATTCAGTACTTC,CASSKGRREGAKNIQYF
-,-,TRBJ2-7,TRBV19,TGTGCCAGTAGTATACAGGGGAGTCCGGTCTACGAGCAGTACTTC,CASSIQGSPVYEQYF
-,-,TRBJ1-5,TRBV6-5,TGTGCCAGCACTCGCAGGGCCAATCAGCCCCAGCATTTT,CASTRRANQPQHF
-,-,TRBJ1-4,TRBV9,TGTGCCAGCAGCGGGGGGCCTTGGGATGAAAAACTGTTTTTT,CASSGGPWDEKLFF
TRBD2,-,TRBJ2-3,TRBV28,TGTGCCAGCTCTGGGGGGACTAGCGGGGAAAGTAGCACAGATACGCAGTATTTT,CASSGGTSGESSTDTQYF
-,-,TRBJ2-3,TRBV7-9,TGTGCCAGCAGCTTAAGGGGCGGAAGCACAGATACGCAGTATTTT,CASSLRGGSTDTQYF
-,-,TRBJ2-5,TRBV5-1,TGCGCCAGCAGCACCCTGGACTCCCAGTCGGAGACCCAGTACTTC,CASSTLDSQSETQYF
TRBD1,-,TRBJ1-1,TRBV10-3,TGTGCCATCAGGGAACGCGGACAGGGGAACACTGAAGCTTTCTTT,CAIRERGQGNTEAFF
TRBD2,-,TRBJ2-1,TRBV9,TGTGCCAGCAGCGTAAGTCTAGCGGGGGGCTACAATGAGCAGTTCTTC,CASSVSLAGGYNEQFF
TRBD2,-,TRBJ2-6,TRBV19,TGTGCCAGTAGTCTTACGGGGGGGGCTGGGGCCAACGTCCTGACTTTC,CASSLTGGAGANVLTF
-,-,TRBJ1-3,TRBV6-1,TGTGCCAGCAGTGTGAGCCACGGGGAGGGAAACACCATATATTTT,CASSVSHGEGNTIYF
-,-,TRBJ2-1,TRBV15,TGTGCCACCAGCAGACCCCACAGCCATGAGCAGTTCTTC,CATSRPHSHEQFF